The 23 T cell receptor beta chains in this list originate from one sample, sequenced in a study of blood T cells in healthy people across ages (dated by TCRdb to between 2014 and 2017). Libraries were constructed by 5' RACE. Sequencing was carried out with an Illumina HiSeq 2500. A second PCR of about 7 to 12 cycles was run with a J-beta primer mix and a sample-barcoded 5' primer. The public sequencing data were trimmed at Q25 with fastp and processed into clonotypes with MiXCR by TCRdb, which kept only in-frame beta chains. Rows are unified per CDR3 protein, each entry keeping the most common DNA and genes. The sample data list 650,000 to 1,000,000 distinct CDR3 sequences, and roughly 35% of these were observed just once. Approximately 12% of the sample is in the top ten clones. What was sequenced was blood. The receptors originated from a man aged 18 to 29 in good health.

The J gene is TRBJ2-4, the V gene TRBV4-3, with 8 positions matching TRBD2. Germline V gene data show CDR1 as LGHNA and CDR2 as YSLEER. V trimming: 0 bases; J trimming: 13 bases; junction bases outside the gene matches: 14. CDR3 length: 16 amino acids. Here the CDR3 reads CASSQESGGYYNEQYF. The CDR3 coding sequence is TGCGCCAGCAGCCAAGAATCGGGGGGGTACTACAATGAGCAGTACTTC.

This clonotype has only a few counts. The chain combines TRBV5-1 with TRBJ1-2; D gene ambiguous. CDR3 size: 12 residues. Germline V CDR1 and CDR2: SGHRS, YFSETQ. V lost 0 bases, J lost 6 bases, and 6 bases lay in between. The CDR3 is CASSLERNGYTF. CDR3 bases: TGCGCCAGCAGCTTGGAGAGAAATGGCTACACCTTC. Full variable domain (missing parts from reference TRBV5-1 and TRBJ1-2): KAGVTQTPRYLIKTRGQQVTLSCSPISGHRSVSWYQQTPGQGLQFLFEYFSETQRNKGNFPGRFSGRQFSNSRSEMNVSTLELGDSALYLCASSLERNGYTFGSGTRLTVV.

This clonotype was seen a handful of times. Just one base apart from a much larger clone, this may be a read error. The genes are TRBV7-2 and TRBJ1-1; 8 bases are a match to TRBD1. CDR3 length: 14 amino acids. V trimming: 5 bases; J trimming: 5 bases; junction bases outside the gene matches: 7. CDR1 and CDR2 (germline): SGHTA, FQGNSA. The CDR3 loop is CASSPRTGKTEAFF. In DNA form, the CDR3 reads TGTGCCAGCAGCCCCCGGACAGGGAAGACTGAAGCTTTCTTT.

This clonotype was observed a single time. A much larger clone sits a single nucleotide away, making a read error possible. The chain employs TRBV7-6 and TRBJ2-7, with D perhaps matching TRBD1 (5 bases). Germline V gene lookup returns CDR1 SGHVS and CDR2 FNYEAQ. V was clipped by 5 bases and J by 2 bases, with 16 bases between them. This CDR3 is 15 amino acids long. The CDR3 region is CASSPGLQLTYEQYF. The CDR3, as DNA: TGTGCCAGCAGCCCAGGGCTCCAACTTACCTACGAGCAGTACTTC.

The rearrangement links TRBV7-8 to TRBJ2-3; maybe TRBD2 (7 bases). CDR3 length: 18 amino acids. Germline lookup yields CDR1 SGHVS and CDR2 FQNEAQ. Trimming took 1 base from V and 4 from J, leaving 21 bases between them. CDR3 loop: CASSLVGAAGAGSDTQYF. In DNA, the CDR3 is TGTGCCAGCAGCTTAGTTGGAGCGGCGGGGGCTGGGTCAGATACGCAGTATTTT.

This clonotype was seen only a few times. The chain is built from TRBV27 and TRBJ1-4, with no clear D. CDR1 is MNHEY and CDR2 is SMNVEV in the germline V gene (reference sequence). The CDR3 has 17 residues. Trimming removed 7 bases from V and 2 bases from J, with 20 bases in between. The CDR3 is CASTSRIRLGTNEKLFF. CDR3 bases: TGTGCCAGCACTTCCCGTATTCGTCTGGGGACTAATGAAAAACTGTTTTTT.

The sample holds one count of this clonotype. This chain links TRBV4-1 with TRBJ1-1; D is possibly TRBD1 (5 bases). V was cut by 0 bases and J by 1 base, with 12 bases left in between. The CDR3 loop spans 16 amino acids. CDR1 MGHRA and CDR2 YSYEKL come from the germline V gene. This CDR3 reads CASSQDGRGWNTEAFF. DNA for the CDR3: TGCGCCAGCAGCCAAGATGGAAGGGGTTGGAACACTGAAGCTTTCTTT.

This clonotype was observed a few times. The chain joins TRBV6-1 to TRBJ2-3; D is perhaps TRBD1 (6 bases). Germline CDR1 is MNHNS and CDR2 is SASEGT. V shed 7 bases and J shed 1 base, with 27 bases lying between them. This CDR3 spans 19 amino acids. CDR3 in DNA: TGTGCCAGCACCTTAATACCTTTGGACAGTTCTGGGGGCACAGATACGCAGTATTTT. Residues: CASTLIPLDSSGGTDTQYF.

The V call is TRBV20-1, the J call TRBJ1-1, with no clear D. Trimming stripped 3 bases from V and 0 bases from J, with 14 bases between. The CDR3 runs 15 residues. Germline lookup yields CDR1 DFQATT and CDR2 SNEGSKA (reference sequence). The CDR3 sequence is CSASKVPELNTEAFF. The DNA for the CDR3 is TGCAGTGCTAGCAAAGTGCCTGAATTGAACACTGAAGCTTTCTTT.

This clonotype showed up many times. The chain links TRBV5-5 to TRBJ2-3, with TRBD1 matching over 10 bases. The germline CDR1 and CDR2 sequences are SGHKS and YYEKEE (reference sequence). The length of the CDR3 is 17 residues. With V trimmed by 2 bases and J by 6 bases, 12 bases remained unmatched. The DNA for the CDR3 is TGTGCCAGCAGCTTTTCCGCCGGGACAGGGGATGTGGATACGCAGTATTTT. This sequence encodes CASSFSAGTGDVDTQYF.

The chain uses TRBV20-1 and TRBJ2-7; weak D call: TRBD2 (5 bases). Gene TRBJ2-5 matches the end of the DNA better, so the J call may be wrong. CDR1 is DFQATT, CDR2 SNEGSKA, per germline (reference sequence). CDR3 size: 13 residues. CDR3 sequence: CSARDSLAETQYF. The CDR3 DNA reads as TGCAGTGCTAGAGATTCGCTAGCTGAGACCCAGTACTTC.

The rearrangement links TRBV20-1 to TRBJ1-1; D is unclear. Trimming took 6 bases from V and 0 from J, leaving 17 bases between them. CDR1 is DFQATT, CDR2 SNEGSKA, per germline (reference sequence). This CDR3 comprises 15 residues. The CDR3: CSASQSLGLNTEAFF. CDR3 sequence (DNA): TGCAGTGCCTCTCAGTCGCTAGGACTGAACACTGAAGCTTTCTTT.

This clonotype has at least ten counts. The genes are TRBV4-3 and TRBJ1-2; D remains ambiguous. This CDR3 comprises 12 residues. The V gene lost 2 bases and the J gene lost 4 bases, with 5 bases spanning the gap. Germline loops: CDR1 LGHNA, CDR2 YSLEER. The CDR3, as DNA: TGCGCCAGCAGCCAATCCGGCTATGGCTACACCTTC. Translation: CASSQSGYGYTF.

In nucleotides, the CDR3 is TGTGCCAGCAGAGAGGACAGGGGGCGAGAGACCCAGTACTTC. This gives the protein CASREDRGRETQYF. This chain joins TRBV12-3 or TRBV12-4 and TRBJ2-7; 11 positions agree with TRBD1. Gene TRBJ2-5 matches the end of the DNA better, so the J call may be wrong. The CDR3 is made up of 14 amino acids.

This clonotype was seen many times. The J gene is TRBJ2-4, the V gene TRBV6-5; no clear D. This CDR3 comprises 15 residues. The V gene's germline CDR1 is MNHEY and CDR2 SVGAGI. V lost 6 bases and J 0 bases, leaving 12 bases between the germline ends. The CDR3 region is CASRPGELAKNIQYF. As DNA, the CDR3 is TGTGCCAGCAGACCCGGAGAGTTAGCCAAAAACATTCAGTACTTC.

The V gene is TRBV10-3, the J gene TRBJ2-3; 10 bases align to TRBD2. Trimming removed 2 bases from V and 9 bases from J; junction bases left unmatched: 14. There are 17 residues in the CDR3. The germline gives CDR1 ENHRY, CDR2 SYGVKD. CDR3 loop: CAISERPSGGPGDTQYF. In nucleotides, the CDR3 is TGTGCCATCAGTGAGCGACCTAGCGGGGGCCCCGGTGACACGCAGTATTTT.

This clonotype was recorded a few times. The chain employs TRBV4-1 and TRBJ2-5; D call uncertain. The V gene's germline CDR1 is MGHRA and CDR2 YSYEKL. Between the trimmed V and J ends, which lost 4 bases and 1 base, there was a span of 13 bases. The CDR3 is 15 amino acids. The CDR3 protein is CASSPQWSPQETQYF. As DNA, the CDR3 is TGCGCCAGCAGCCCCCAATGGAGCCCCCAAGAGACCCAGTACTTC.

This clonotype was seen only a few times. The chain carries TRBV12-3 or TRBV12-4 and TRBJ1-5, with TRBD1 matching over 9 bases. This CDR3 has 14 residues. J gave up 9 bases and V 5 bases, and 8 bases lay outside the gene matches. CDR3 sequence reads: CASSTGGGGRPQHF. The CDR3 DNA reads as TGTGCCAGCAGTACAGGGGGCGGAGGTCGGCCCCAGCATTTT.

This chain uses TRBV20-1 with TRBJ2-5; D is perhaps TRBD2 (6 bases). The V and J ends lost 3 bases and 2 bases respectively, with 13 bases between them. In germline, CDR1 is DFQATT, CDR2 SNEGSKA (reference sequence). The CDR3 extends over 14 amino acids. CDR3 region: CSASGGEVQETQYF. The CDR3 region has the DNA TGCAGTGCTAGTGGCGGGGAGGTACAAGAGACCCAGTACTTC.

This rearrangement joins TRBV3-1 to TRBJ2-7, with D perhaps assigned TRBD1 or TRBD2 (6 bases each). V shed 4 bases and J shed 0 bases, with 13 bases lying between them. Germline CDR1 and CDR2: LGHDT and YNNKEL (reference sequence). The CDR3 is made up of 15 amino acids. The DNA for the CDR3 is TGTGCCAGCAGCCCCGGGGGCGTGGGCTCCTACGAGCAGTACTTC. Translating it yields CASSPGGVGSYEQYF.

J is TRBJ1-4 and V is TRBV7-9, with unresolved D. Germline CDR1 and CDR2: SEHNR and FQNEAQ (reference sequence). Trimming shortened V by 1 base and J by 2 bases, and 11 bases separated the two germline ends. CDR3 length: 16 amino acids. CDR3 sequence: CASSLVPPPTNEKLFF. CDR3 coding DNA: TGTGCCAGCAGCTTAGTCCCGCCCCCCACTAATGAAAAACTGTTTTTT.

In this sample, this clonotype turned up a few times. The CDR3 DNA is TGTGCCAGCAGCTCAAGGGGCGATAAGACGGCCGAAGCTTTCTTT. Its translation is CASSSRGDKTAEAFF. This sequence joins TRBV7-2 and TRBJ1-1; D is perhaps TRBD1 (5 bases). The CDR3 sequence is 15 residues long. Deletions cut 4 bases from V and 8 bases from J, with 20 bases between. Germline CDR1 SGHTA, CDR2 FQGNSA.

This clonotype was seen a few times. The V gene is TRBV21-1, the J gene TRBJ1-1; the DNA was not compared with TRBD1, the D call given in the table. TRBV21-1 is marked as a pseudogene. The CDR3 has 15 residues. The CDR3 DNA follows: TGTGCCAGCACTTACAGGGAACCAATAGACACTGAAGCTTTCTTT. The encoded protein is CASTYREPIDTEAFF.